This entry lists 18 T cell receptor beta chains sequenced from one sample in a study of shared clonotypes between healthy human individuals. Selected positively for CCR7 and CD45RO-negative, naive CD8 cells excluded terminally differentiated effector memory CD45RA+ cells. Data came from immunoSEQ multiplex PCR; TCRdb stores just in-frame clones and leaves some out. The sample lists some 2,100,000 clones; about 92% were seen once. Sample: naive CD8+ T cells from PBMCs. Source of these receptors: a man younger than 35 in good health. Some clones in this sample may be carry-over from other donors' samples.

CDR3 nucleotides: TGTGCCAGCAGCGACGGTTATAGCAATCAGCCCCAGCATTTT. It yields the protein CASSDGYSNQPQHF. The chain uses TRBV11-2 and TRBJ1-5; D remains ambiguous. The CDR3 length is 14 residues. With 5 bases removed from V and 0 bases from J, the gap between germline ends came to 8 bases. Germline lookup yields CDR1 SGHAT and CDR2 FQNNGV.

This chain joins TRBV15 and TRBJ2-1; 10 bases fit TRBD2. Trimming at V came to 9 bases and at J to 4 bases, leaving 3 bases not matched to a gene. The CDR3 length is 13 residues. The germline V gene encodes CDR1 LNHNV and CDR2 YYDKDF (reference sequence). DNA for the CDR3: TGTGCCACTCAACTAGCGGGATACAATGAGCAGTTCTTC. This sequence encodes CATQLAGYNEQFF.

The V call is TRBV7-6, the J call TRBJ1-1, with unresolved D. The CDR3 extends over 13 amino acids. The germline gives CDR1 SGHVS, CDR2 FNYEAQ. Trimming shortened V by 5 bases and J by 10 bases, and 17 bases separated the two germline ends. For the CDR3, the DNA is TGTGCCAGCAGCCCCGGTACTACAGAGGGAGCTTTCTTT. This encodes CASSPGTTEGAFF.

This chain connects TRBV11-2 to TRBJ2-7; D is possibly TRBD2 (5 bases). Germline V gene lookup returns CDR1 SGHAT and CDR2 FQNNGV. CDR3 length: 16 amino acids. The V end was cut by 5 bases, the J end by 3 bases, with 20 bases between. CDR3 loop: CASSPSGRGLRYEQYF. DNA for the CDR3: TGTGCCAGCAGCCCTTCTGGACGCGGGCTTCGCTACGAGCAGTACTTC.

This clone was picked up one time. The chain carries TRBV7-9 and TRBJ2-1; maybe TRBD2 (6 bases). Germline loops: CDR1 SEHNR, CDR2 FQNEAQ (reference sequence). CDR3 length: 15 residues. V lost 5 bases and J lost 8, with 19 bases in between. The CDR3, as DNA: TGTGCCAGCAGCCGCACGGGGACTGTCGGTTATGAGCAGTTCTTC. Its protein product is CASSRTGTVGYEQFF.

This clone has only one observation. The chain joins TRBV15 to TRBJ2-1; D gene uncertain. Germline-derived CDR1 and CDR2 are LNHNV and YYDKDF (reference sequence). The CDR3 length is 14 residues. V dropped 5 bases and J dropped 2 bases, with 10 bases sitting between them. The CDR3 is CATSFSPPYNEQFF. The CDR3 DNA is TGTGCCACCAGCTTCAGTCCCCCCTACAATGAGCAGTTCTTC.

The rearrangement uses TRBV11-2 and TRBJ2-2; D might be TRBD1 (6 bases). The CDR3 totals 15 residues. With 3 bases removed from V and 0 bases from J, the gap between germline ends came to 8 bases. The germline V gene has CDR1 SGHAT and CDR2 FQNNGV. CDR3 sequence: CASSFYRANTGELFF. The CDR3, as DNA: TGTGCCAGCAGCTTTTACAGGGCGAACACCGGGGAGCTGTTTTTT.

The chain employs TRBV27 and TRBJ2-7, with D possibly being TRBD1 or TRBD2 (5 bases each). The ends were cut back, 3 bases at V and 5 bases at J, with 14 bases in the middle. CDR3 length: 14 residues. CDR1 is MNHEY and CDR2 is SMNVEV in the germline V gene (reference sequence). The CDR3 is CASSFIGARHEQYF. The CDR3 DNA is TGTGCCAGCAGTTTTATCGGGGCTCGGCACGAGCAGTACTTC.

The rearrangement links TRBV14 to TRBJ1-4; D gene uncertain. CDR1 and CDR2 from the germline V gene are SGHDN and FVKESK. Trimming removed 0 bases from V and 7 bases from J, with 3 bases in between. CDR3 length: 12 amino acids. CDR3 protein: CASSQEAEKLFF. The CDR3 DNA follows: TGTGCCAGCAGCCAAGAAGCTGAAAAACTGTTTTTT.

V usage is TRBV7-8 and J usage is TRBJ2-1; D is uncertain. Germline V lookup: CDR1 SGHVS, CDR2 FQNEAQ. The CDR3 spans 19 residues. The V end lost 2 bases, the J end lost 4 bases, and 24 bases lay between the germline ends. CDR3 coding DNA: TGTGCCAGCAGCTTAAACTTCGGGTATGGTCTAAAACAATACAATGAGCAGTTCTTC. It translates to CASSLNFGYGLKQYNEQFF. Filled out from reference TRBV7-8 and TRBJ2-1, the complete variable domain reads GAGVSQSPRYKVAKRGQDVALRCDPISGHVSLFWYQQALGQGPEFLTYFQNEAQLDKSGLPSDRFFAERPEGSVSTLKIQRTQQEDSAVYLCASSLNFGYGLKQYNEQFFGPGTRLTVL.

The chain is built from TRBV29-1 and TRBJ2-1; tentative D call: TRBD1 (7 bases). The ends were cut back, 8 bases at V and 6 bases at J, with 17 bases in the middle. Per the germline V gene, CDR1 is SQVTM and CDR2 is ANQGSEA. The CDR3 spans 13 residues. DNA of the CDR3: TGCAGCTTCACAGGGGAGGCTCTCAATGAGCAGTTCTTC. It codes for CSFTGEALNEQFF.

The chain joins TRBV19 to TRBJ1-5; the D is unclear. Germline loops: CDR1 LNHDA, CDR2 SQIVND (reference sequence). This CDR3 has 13 amino acids. Trimming removed 7 bases from V and 5 bases from J, with 12 bases in between. CDR3 region: CASTNFGDQPQHF. DNA of the CDR3: TGTGCCAGTACGAACTTTGGGGATCAGCCCCAGCATTTT.

The chain employs TRBV11-2 and TRBJ2-5; 7 positions agree with TRBD2. The germline gives CDR1 SGHAT, CDR2 FQNNGV. Trimming cost V 2 bases and J 5 bases; bases outside gene matches: 8. The CDR3 contains 15 residues. CDR3 nucleotides: TGTGCCAGCAGCTTAATGGGTGGGGAGGGGGAGACCCAGTACTTC. This sequence encodes CASSLMGGEGETQYF.

This rearrangement joins TRBV19 to TRBJ2-5; TRBD1 aligns across 8 bases. This CDR3 contains 14 residues. The germline V gene encodes CDR1 LNHDA and CDR2 SQIVND (reference sequence). V was clipped by 1 base and J by 3 bases; unmatched bases: 1. The CDR3 nucleotides read TGTGCCAGTAGTATAGGGGACAGGAAAGAGACCCAGTACTTC. Translating gives CASSIGDRKETQYF.

The V gene is TRBV9, the J gene TRBJ2-7; 9 bases map to TRBD1. This CDR3 has 15 residues. Germline V lookup: CDR1 SGDLS, CDR2 YYNGEE. The trim removed 3 bases at V and 5 bases at J, leaving 9 bases unmatched. The CDR3 reads CASSATGTGIDEQYF. CDR3 DNA: TGTGCCAGCAGCGCGACCGGGACAGGGATCGACGAGCAGTACTTC.

The rearrangement joins TRBV19 to TRBJ2-7; 9 bases align to TRBD2. J lost 6 bases, V lost 1 base, and 7 bases had no gene match. Germline-derived CDR1 and CDR2 are LNHDA and SQIVND (reference sequence). The CDR3 has 15 amino acids. The CDR3 here is CASSIVGTSSLEQYF. The CDR3 nucleotides are TGTGCCAGTAGTATAGTCGGGACTAGCTCCCTCGAGCAGTACTTC.

The chain is built from TRBV6-1 and TRBJ2-1; D call uncertain. This CDR3 contains 15 residues. The V gene lost 1 base and the J gene lost 0 bases, with 7 bases spanning the gap. Germline CDR1 MNHNS, CDR2 SASEGT. This CDR3 is CASSEGSYSYNEQFF. The CDR3 nucleotides read TGTGCCAGCAGTGAAGGCAGCTACTCCTACAATGAGCAGTTCTTC.

Details on this clone: Different DNA sequences within this sample yield the same CDR3. The V call is TRBV29-1, the J call TRBJ1-1, with D possibly matching TRBD1 (5 bases). The CDR3 contains 14 residues. CDR1 and CDR2 (germline): SQVTM, ANQGSEA. With 0 bases removed from V and 4 bases from J, the gap between germline ends came to 12 bases. CDR3 DNA: TGCAGCGTTGAAGATAGGGGCGGCGGCACTGAAGCTTTCTTT. It specifies CSVEDRGGGTEAFF. Full variable domain (rest looked up from reference TRBV29-1 and TRBJ1-1): SAVISQKPSRDICQRGTSLTIQCQVDSQVTMMFWYRQQPGQSLTLIATANQGSEATYESGFVIDKFPISRPNLTFSTLTVSNMSPEDSSIYLCSVEDRGGGTEAFFGQGTRLTVV.